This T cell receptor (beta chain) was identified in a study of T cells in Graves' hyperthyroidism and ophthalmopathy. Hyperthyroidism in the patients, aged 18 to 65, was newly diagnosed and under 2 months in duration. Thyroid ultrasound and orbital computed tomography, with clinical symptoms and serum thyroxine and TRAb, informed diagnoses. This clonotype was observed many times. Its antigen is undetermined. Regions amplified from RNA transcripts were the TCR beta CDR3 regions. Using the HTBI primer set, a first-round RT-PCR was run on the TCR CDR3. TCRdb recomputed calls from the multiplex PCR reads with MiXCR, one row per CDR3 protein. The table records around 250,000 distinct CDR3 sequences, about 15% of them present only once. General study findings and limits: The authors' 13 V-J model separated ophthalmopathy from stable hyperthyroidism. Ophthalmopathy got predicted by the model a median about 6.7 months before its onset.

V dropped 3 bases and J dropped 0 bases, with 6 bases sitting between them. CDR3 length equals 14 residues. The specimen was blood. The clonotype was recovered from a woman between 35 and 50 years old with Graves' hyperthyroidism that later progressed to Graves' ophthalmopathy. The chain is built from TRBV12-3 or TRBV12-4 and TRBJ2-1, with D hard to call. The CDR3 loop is CASSFTSSYNEQFF. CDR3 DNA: TGTGCCAGCAGTTTTACGAGCTCCTACAATGAGCAGTTCTTC.